This TCR beta chain appears in the sequencing data of a study of blood T cell repertoires in COVID-19. Overall study context: COVID-19 samples from acute and convalescent phases originated in the United States, Italy and Spain. Sample material is recorded as cDNA or gDNA derived from T cells, B-cell-depleted T cells, or PBMCs.

Per germline, CDR1 SGHNT and CDR2 YENEEA. CDR3 size: 13 residues. Trimming took 5 bases from V and 6 from J, leaving 14 bases between them. Original processing methods: By means of reference gene primer amplification, nucleated cell counts were estimated. The protocol was immunoSEQ multiplex PCR, while the TCRdb copy is restricted to in-frame clones and leaves out a portion. Clone size and V and J calls were adopted from that table, with D and trimming inferred from the DNA. The profile covers 20,000 to 30,000 clones, with around 86% appearing a single time and 25% taken by the ten largest. The chain uses TRBV11-3 and TRBJ2-7; possible D gene TRBD1, 6 bases. The sample was peripheral blood. This receptor was taken from a human donor with active COVID-19. The donor label of this sample is uncertain. CDR3 in DNA: TGTGCCAGCAGCAAAAAACAGGGTGGCGAGCAGTACTTC. This codes for CASSKKQGGEQYF.